Below are 27 T cell receptor beta chains sequenced from a single sample in a study of regulatory T cells in long-lasting Graves disease. Building of the TCR beta libraries involved iRepertoire HTBI primers and Arm-PCR of CDR3 regions. TCRdb itself ran the multiplex PCR reads through MiXCR, one entry per CDR3 protein. Among 500,000 to 800,000 distinct CDR3 sequences listed, about 30% were seen once. Time point here: persistent/refractory GD, antithyroid drugs over 5 years with positive TRAb. Isolated PBMC RNA provided the starting material for the TCR library. The sequences come from peripheral blood mononuclear cells (PBMCs), collected when the disease was refractory, from a patient treated with antithyroid drugs. The source of these receptors is a female donor with Graves disease.

This CDR3 reads CSALGAGGEVSTGELFF. DNA for the CDR3: TGCAGTGCCCTTGGAGCGGGAGGCGAAGTGAGCACCGGGGAGCTGTTTTTT. This rearrangement joins TRBV20-1 to TRBJ2-2; 9 bases align to TRBD2. After removal of 6 bases from V and 4 bases from J, the junction contained 15 bases not matched to a gene. This CDR3 has 17 residues. CDR1 and CDR2 from the germline V gene are DFQATT and SNEGSKA (reference sequence).

There are a few counts of this clonotype. V and J are TRBV27 and TRBJ1-1, with D uncertain. Germline CDR1 reads MNHEY; CDR2 reads SMNVEV (reference sequence). The CDR3 has 11 residues. The V gene lost 3 bases and the J gene lost 12 bases, with 11 bases spanning the gap. CDR3 DNA: TGTGCCAGCAGTTTTGATGCGTCGACTTTCTTT. This gives the protein CASSFDASTFF.

This clonotype came up a few times. The chain has TRBV7-9 and TRBJ1-1; D unclear. The germline gives CDR1 SEHNR, CDR2 FQNEAQ (reference sequence). This CDR3 region has 19 residues. V lost 0 bases and J 0 bases, leaving 20 bases between the germline ends. This CDR3 is CASSLAQMVVGALNTEAFF. Written as DNA, the CDR3 is TGTGCCAGCAGCTTAGCCCAAATGGTAGTTGGAGCCTTGAACACTGAAGCTTTCTTT.

This clonotype was seen many times. The chain combines TRBV12-3 or TRBV12-4 with TRBJ1-2, with D possibly being TRBD1 (5 bases). The CDR3 is 11 residues long. The V end lost 3 bases, the J end lost 14 bases, and 13 bases lay between the germline ends. CDR3 DNA sequence: TGTGCCAGCAGTTTTAGGGGACGGCCTACCTTC. Translating gives CASSFRGRPTF.

This rearrangement joins TRBV18 to TRBJ2-1; 10 bases line up with TRBD2. Looked up from germline, CDR1 is KGHSH and CDR2 is LQKENI. The V segment lost 2 bases and the J segment 10 bases; nucleotides outside the gene matches: 2. The CDR3 consists of 13 residues. CDR3 amino acids: CASSPRTSGEQFF. CDR3 DNA: TGTGCCAGCTCACCAAGGACTAGCGGAGAGCAGTTCTTC.

This clonotype has more than one count but fewer than ten. The chain joins TRBV20-1 to TRBJ1-1, with a tentative D call TRBD1 (6 bases). The V end was cut by 0 bases, the J end by 11 bases, with 19 bases between. Germline loops: CDR1 DFQATT, CDR2 SNEGSKA (reference sequence). This CDR3 spans 14 amino acids. The CDR3 sequence: CSARDSGERAWAFF. The CDR3 bases are TGCAGTGCTAGAGATTCAGGGGAGAGGGCGTGGGCTTTCTTT.

This clonotype has just a few counts. This sequence joins TRBV20-1 and TRBJ1-4, with D hard to call. Trimming took off 5 bases at V and 3 bases at J, with 13 bases between the two ends. The CDR3 is made up of 14 amino acids. Per germline, CDR1 DFQATT and CDR2 SNEGSKA (reference sequence). The DNA for the CDR3 is TGCAGTGCTCACGGGAGCAGCTCTAATGAAAAACTGTTTTTT. Its protein is CSAHGSSSNEKLFF.

The table lists this clonotype with a few counts. V and J are TRBV12-3 or TRBV12-4 and TRBJ1-2, with D possibly TRBD1 on 6 matching bases. Trimming cost V 1 base and J 7 bases, with 13 bases left between them. The CDR3 has 14 residues. CDR3 sequence reads: CASSLDSGGVGYTF. CDR3 DNA sequence: TGTGCCAGCAGTTTAGATTCGGGGGGCGTTGGCTACACCTTC.

This clonotype was detected only a few times. The chain has TRBV7-2 and TRBJ2-7; the D gene could be TRBD1 or TRBD2 (5 bases each). The CDR3 contains 13 residues. CDR1 SGHTA and CDR2 FQGNSA come from the germline V gene. Between the trimmed V and J ends, which lost 3 bases and 6 bases, there was a span of 12 bases. The CDR3 DNA reads as TGTGCCAGCAGCTTTTTAGGGGCGGGCGAGCAGTACTTC. Encoded protein: CASSFLGAGEQYF. The full variable domain, completed using reference TRBV7-2 and TRBJ2-7, is GAGVSQSPSNKVTEKGKDVELRCDPISGHTALYWYRQSLGQGLEFLIYFQGNSAPDKSGLPSDRFSAERTGGSVSTLTIQRTQQEDSAVYLCASSFLGAGEQYFGPGTRLTVT.

V is TRBV11-2 and J is TRBJ2-7; D perhaps matches TRBD2 (6 bases). The germline V and J ends were trimmed by 4 bases and 3 bases, with 22 bases remaining between them. The CDR3 loop spans 17 amino acids. Looked up from germline, CDR1 is SGHAT and CDR2 is FQNNGV. The CDR3 is CASSSSGVGERDYEQYF. Written as DNA, the CDR3 is TGTGCCAGCAGCTCTTCGGGGGTGGGGGAACGAGACTACGAGCAGTACTTC.

This clonotype was found a few times. The rearrangement uses TRBV6-5 and TRBJ1-1; D is undetermined. The CDR3 consists of 16 residues. Trimming took 1 base from V and 5 from J, leaving 17 bases between them. The germline CDR1 and CDR2 sequences are MNHEY and SVGAGI. For the CDR3, the DNA is TGTGCCAGCAGTTACTTGAATACGGGGTTAGGGACTGAAGCTTTCTTT. Translation gives CASSYLNTGLGTEAFF.

J is TRBJ1-5 and V is TRBV27, with TRBD1 matching 7 bases. The CDR3 runs 17 residues. Germline CDR1 reads MNHEY; CDR2 reads SMNVEV (reference sequence). Trimming removed 5 bases from V and 4 bases from J; junction bases left unmatched: 14. CDR3 protein: CASSPGTASLKNQPQHF. Written as DNA, the CDR3 is TGTGCCAGCAGTCCAGGGACAGCATCACTCAAAAATCAGCCCCAGCATTTT.

The chain combines TRBV7-3 with TRBJ1-2; D unclear. Germline V CDR1 and CDR2: SGHTA, FQGTGA. Trimming took 5 bases from V and 12 from J, leaving 16 bases between them. The CDR3 has 12 residues. In DNA, the CDR3 is TGTGCCAGCAGCCCCCGGTCGGGTTTTAACACCTTC. Its translation: CASSPRSGFNTF.

In its sample, this clonotype was seen a few times. CDR3 in amino acids: CASSYTRTSDTQYF. DNA of the CDR3: TGTGCCAGCAGTTACACCAGGACCTCAGATACGCAGTATTTT. The rearrangement uses TRBV6-5 and TRBJ2-3; D unresolved. Per germline, CDR1 MNHEY and CDR2 SVGAGI. The CDR3 covers 14 residues. V was shortened by 2 bases and J by 4 bases, with 10 bases between the two germline ends.

This clonotype has more than one count but fewer than ten. The chain recombines TRBV19 with TRBJ2-7; D is perhaps TRBD1 or TRBD2 (5 bases each). V was pared by 9 bases and J by 2 bases, with 17 bases between. Germline CDR1 reads LNHDA; CDR2 reads SQIVND (reference sequence). The CDR3 loop spans 14 amino acids. CDR3 DNA sequence: TGTGCCAGCAGCATAGGGCAGGGAGCCTACGAGCAGTACTTC. Translation: CASSIGQGAYEQYF.

In DNA form, the CDR3 reads TGTGCCAGCAGTTCCCAGGCGGGAGTTATCTACGAGCAGTACTTC. It yields the protein CASSSQAGVIYEQYF. The chain links TRBV11-2 to TRBJ2-7; 7 bases fit TRBD2. CDR1 is SGHAT and CDR2 is FQNNGV in the germline V gene. Trimming at V came to 6 bases and at J to 3 bases, leaving 11 bases not matched to a gene. CDR3 length equals 15 residues.

The chain combines TRBV7-9 with TRBJ1-2; tentative D call: TRBD1 (5 bases). This CDR3 is 14 amino acids long. From germline, CDR1 is SEHNR and CDR2 FQNEAQ (reference sequence). Trimming left V 5 bases short and J 3 bases short, with 13 bases between. The CDR3 DNA follows: TGTGCCAGCAGCGGTCAGGGATCTCACTATGGCTACACCTTC. Protein sequence: CASSGQGSHYGYTF.

This clonotype was seen a few times. This chain connects TRBV5-1 to TRBJ2-7; D unclear. The CDR3 loop spans 14 amino acids. Germline CDR1 SGHRS, CDR2 YFSETQ. V dropped 1 base and J dropped 0 bases, with 8 bases sitting between them. The CDR3 DNA reads as TGCGCCAGCAGCTTGTATGACACCTCCTACGAGCAGTACTTC. It encodes CASSLYDTSYEQYF.

Only a few counts were recorded for this clonotype. Relative to the germline gene, one junction end is altered; a read error may explain this. The V call is TRBV5-1, the J call TRBJ1-2; 7 nucleotides match TRBD1. CDR1 is SGHRS and CDR2 is YFSETQ in the germline V gene. This CDR3 is built from 15 residues. CDR3 coding DNA: TGCGCCAGCAGTTTGGGCCTTACAGGGGATGGAGGCTACACCTTC. Its protein is CASSLGLTGDGGYTF.

This clonotype was found many times. The CDR3 spells CASSETGRFGYTF. DNA for the CDR3: TGTGCCAGCAGTGAAACAGGGCGTTTCGGCTACACCTTC. The chain links TRBV6-1 to TRBJ1-2; perhaps TRBD1 as D (6 bases). Trimming shortened V by 2 bases and J by 8 bases, and 12 bases separated the two germline ends. The germline V gene has CDR1 MNHNS and CDR2 SASEGT. The CDR3 extends over 13 amino acids.

This clonotype was observed many times. This chain joins TRBV28 and TRBJ1-5; the D gene is possibly TRBD1 (6 bases). This CDR3 region has 14 residues. The germline CDR1 and CDR2 sequences are MDHEN and SYDVKM. Trimming cost V 6 bases and J 10 bases, with 19 bases left between them. For the CDR3, the DNA is TGTGCCAGCAGAGTACAGGGAGGTAACGGCCCCCAGCATTTT. It yields the protein CASRVQGGNGPQHF.

This clonotype was counted between two and nine times. This chain joins TRBV12-5 and TRBJ1-2; possibly TRBD1 for D (5 bases). The length of the CDR3 is 13 residues. The V end lost 3 bases, the J end lost 4 bases, and 9 bases lay between the germline ends. Germline CDR1 is LGHNT and CDR2 is FRNRAP. CDR3 DNA: TGTGCTAGTGGTTTACGGGACGGCTATGGCTACACCTTC. Its protein product is CASGLRDGYGYTF.

This rearrangement joins TRBV6-5 to TRBJ2-2, with D uncertain. V lost 2 bases to trimming and J lost 1 base, with 2 bases between them. Germline loops: CDR1 MNHEY, CDR2 SVGAGI. The CDR3 loop spans 13 amino acids. CDR3 loop: CASSYMNTGELFF. Written as DNA, the CDR3 is TGTGCCAGCAGTTACATGAACACCGGGGAGCTGTTTTTT.

The J gene is TRBJ2-7, the V gene TRBV27; no reliable D call. This CDR3 spans 13 amino acids. V lost 6 bases and J lost 2, with 11 bases in between. From germline, CDR1 is MNHEY and CDR2 SMNVEV (reference sequence). For the CDR3, the DNA is TGTGCCAGCAGAAGAGCAGGAACCTACGAGCAGTACTTC. Protein product: CASRRAGTYEQYF.

The CDR3 bases are TGTGCCAGCATGGTCCGGAGTAGAAGGGAGCAGTTCTTC. Residues: CASMVRSRREQFF. The rearrangement uses TRBV12-3 or TRBV12-4 and TRBJ2-1; D unclear. V lost 7 bases and J 10 bases, leaving 17 bases between the germline ends. The length of the CDR3 is 13 residues.

A few counts support this clonotype. This could be a read error, since a much larger clone is one nucleotide away. CDR3 bases: TGTGCCGGCAATTACCTCGGGACAGGCGGGGAGACCCAGTACTTC. Its translation: CAGNYLGTGGETQYF. V gene TRBV2 combines with J gene TRBJ2-5; 8 bases are shared with TRBD1. The V and J ends lost 11 bases and 5 bases, in that order; junction bases with no gene match: 16. The germline gives CDR1 SNHLY, CDR2 FYNNEI. The CDR3 covers 15 residues.

This clonotype was seen more than once but under ten times. The rearrangement links TRBV6-5 to TRBJ1-6; the D gene is possibly TRBD1 (5 bases). The CDR3 is 14 amino acids. V was cut by 3 bases and J by 9 bases, with 12 bases left in between. In germline, CDR1 is MNHEY, CDR2 SVGAGI. CDR3 coding DNA: TGTGCCAGCAGTTATGAGGGGCGCAGTTCACCCCTCCACTTT. It encodes CASSYEGRSSPLHF.